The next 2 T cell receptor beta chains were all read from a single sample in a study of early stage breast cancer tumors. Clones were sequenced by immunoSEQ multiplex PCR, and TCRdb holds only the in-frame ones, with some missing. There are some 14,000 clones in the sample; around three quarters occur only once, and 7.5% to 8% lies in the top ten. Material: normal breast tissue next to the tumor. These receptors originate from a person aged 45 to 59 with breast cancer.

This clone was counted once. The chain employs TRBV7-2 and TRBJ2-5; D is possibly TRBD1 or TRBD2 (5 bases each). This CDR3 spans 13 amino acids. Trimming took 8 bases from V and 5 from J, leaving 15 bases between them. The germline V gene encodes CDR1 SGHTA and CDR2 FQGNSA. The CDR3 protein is CASSWGWEETQYF. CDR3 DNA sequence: TGTGCCAGCTCGTGGGGGTGGGAGGAGACCCAGTACTTC.

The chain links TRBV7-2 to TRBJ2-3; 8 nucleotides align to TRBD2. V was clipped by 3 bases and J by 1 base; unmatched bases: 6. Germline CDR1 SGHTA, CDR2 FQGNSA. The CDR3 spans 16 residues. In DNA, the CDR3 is TGTGCCAGCAGCTTTGGCGGGGGGCCGGGCACAGATACGCAGTATTTT. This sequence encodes CASSFGGGPGTDTQYF.